This T cell receptor (beta chain) derives from a study of Ad26.COV2.S vaccination and SARS-CoV-2 variants. Study results and limitations: The study found higher spike-specific TCR breadth in vaccine than placebo recipients. Reports say spike-specific CD8+ and CD4+ T cell responses covered substantial breadth after vaccination.

Data came from immunoSEQ multiplex PCR; TCRdb stores just in-frame clones and leaves some out. The table includes around 350,000 clones, 92% detected once. Details on this clone: Its antigen remains unidentified.

The CDR3 length is 14 residues. V lost 5 bases to trimming and J lost 2 bases, with 12 bases between them. Germline CDR1 is MNHEY and CDR2 is SMNVEV (reference sequence). The rearrangement uses TRBV27 and TRBJ2-5; the D gene could be TRBD1 or TRBD2 (6 bases each). The sample consisted of peripheral blood, taken after recovery from COVID-19. The receptor comes from a human donor who had recovered from COVID-19. The CDR3 region has the DNA TGTGCCAGCAGTCAAGGGGGGTCACAAGAGACCCAGTACTTC. This gives the protein CASSQGGSQETQYF.